This T cell receptor beta chain was identified during a study of breast tumors, draining lymph nodes, adjacent tissues. Study results and limitations: Compared with lymph nodes, tumors were less diverse; compared with nontumor tissue, more. Tumor T cell lymph node origin was a supported hypothesis, not proven. The data were judged consistent with most tumor T cells coming from lymph node and expanding in tumor. Tumor and nontumor repertoires were significantly more similar in luminal-like than in basal-like breast cancer.

V was cut by 3 bases and J by 4 bases, with 13 bases left in between. Germline lookup yields CDR1 LGHNA and CDR2 YNFKEQ. The CDR3 runs to 16 residues. A word on this clonotype: Its antigen is undetermined.

Samples came from axillary lymph nodes draining the breast cancer. One entry per CDR3 protein results from TCRdb running MiXCR on the multiplex PCR reads. The sample lists some 140,000 distinct CDR3 sequences, around 21% occurring once. The rearrangement uses TRBV4-2 and TRBJ2-6, with a weak D call TRBD1 (6 bases). Sample: axillary lymph node tissue. The clonotype was recovered from a female donor with breast cancer. Some clones in this sample may be carry-over from other donors' samples. Written as DNA, the CDR3 is TGTGCCAGCAGCCAGGGGGCTTCTCCCGGGGCCAACGTCCTGACTTTC. Its protein product is CASSQGASPGANVLTF.